The rows below give T cell receptor beta chains drawn from one sample of a study of T-cell reconstitution after alpha-beta-depleted transplantation in children. TCRdb re-called the PCR reads with MiXCR, one entry per CDR3 protein. The table has about 980,000 distinct CDR3 sequences, less than 30% seen once; the top ten hold about 28%. The sample was PBMCs, mostly from graft donor cells, taken 360 days after TCRalphabeta/CD19-depleted stem cell transplant. These receptors came from a boy less than two years old who had a stem cell transplant for SCID, so the T cells may come from the graft donor. Both conserved end residues are part of each CDR3. Fields, in order: V gene, J gene, D gene, clone size, CDR3 length, CDR3 protein, CDR3 DNA. A D gene is named only where the DNA matches it firmly. Clone size, where shown, is once, few, many, or a class for clones that have expanded.

>TRBV15|TRBJ2-3|-|few|15
CATSRDYEGTDTQYF
TGTGCCACCAGCAGAGATTATGAGGGTACAGATACGCAGTATTTT
>TRBV12-3/TRBV12-4|TRBJ1-2|-|few|14
CASSFWTAFYGYTF
TGTGCCAGCAGTTTTTGGACAGCTTTCTATGGCTACACCTTC
>TRBV14|TRBJ2-1|TRBD2|-|15
CASSPLAGKRNEQFF
TGTGCCAGCAGCCCCCTAGCGGGGAAGAGGAATGAGCAGTTCTTC
>TRBV27|TRBJ2-7|-|many|14
CASSSGTDAYEQYF
TGTGCCAGCAGTTCCGGGACGGACGCCTACGAGCAGTACTTC
>TRBV12-3/TRBV12-4|TRBJ2-3|-|-|14
CASSQLVGTDTQYF
TGTGCCAGCAGCCAACTAGTTGGTACAGATACGCAGTATTTT
>TRBV9|TRBJ2-1|-|few|19
CASSVSTIGALYSYNEQFF
TGTGCCAGCAGCGTATCCACCATTGGGGCCCTCTACTCCTACAATGAGCAGTTCTTC
>TRBV15|TRBJ1-5|-|-|16
CATSRHGTGSNQPQHF
TGTGCCACCAGCAGACACGGCACGGGTAGCAATCAGCCCCAGCATTTT
>TRBV20-1|TRBJ2-7|-|few|14
CSASTDRDIYEQYF
TGCAGTGCTAGTACGGACAGAGACATTTACGAGCAGTACTTC
>TRBV20-1|TRBJ2-7|-|-|13
CSARAYAPYEQYF
TGCAGTGCTAGAGCATACGCGCCCTACGAGCAGTACTTC
>TRBV9|TRBJ2-7|-|-|15
CASSVGPDSSYEQYF
TGTGCCAGCAGCGTAGGTCCCGACTCCTCCTACGAGCAGTACTTC
>TRBV7-7|TRBJ2-1|TRBD1|-|14
CASSTRQGLAEQFF
TGTGCCAGCAGCACCCGACAGGGCCTGGCTGAGCAGTTCTTC
>TRBV28|TRBJ2-7|-|few|12
CASGETTGEQYF
TGTGCCAGTGGGGAGACGACGGGAGAGCAGTACTTC
>TRBV7-2|TRBJ1-4|TRBD1|few|15
CASRTGGPTNEKLFF
TGTGCCAGCAGGACAGGGGGGCCAACTAATGAAAAACTGTTTTTT
>TRBV20-1|TRBJ2-7|TRBD2|-|14
CSARGGRTSYEQYF
TGCAGTGCTAGAGGCGGGAGGACCTCCTACGAGCAGTACTTC
>TRBV27|TRBJ1-5|-|few|14
CASSSHSPNQPQHF
TGTGCCAGCAGTTCCCACTCACCTAATCAGCCCCAGCATTTT
>TRBV12-3/TRBV12-4|TRBJ1-5|-|few|13
CASSLFQGLEKHF
TGTGCCAGCAGTTTATTCCAGGGGTTAGAGAAGCATTTT
>TRBV10-3|TRBJ1-1|-|few|14
CAISEARETEGAFF
TGTGCCATCAGTGAGGCCCGAGAAACGGAGGGAGCTTTCTTT
>TRBV28|TRBJ2-7|-|-|15
CASSFSRTPPREQYF
TGTGCCAGCAGTTTTTCGAGGACTCCGCCTCGCGAGCAGTACTTC
>TRBV5-1|TRBJ2-2|TRBD2|-|19
CASSLPPTSGGLNTGELFF
TGCGCCAGCAGCTTACCCCCGACTAGCGGGGGACTTAACACCGGGGAGCTGTTTTTT
>TRBV5-1|TRBJ1-2|-|-|14
CASSLVGDLDGYTF
TGCGCCAGCAGCTTGGTCGGGGACCTGGATGGCTACACCTTC
>TRBV20-1|TRBJ2-1|-|-|18
CSARGWIFTGTYYNEQFF
TGCAGTGCTAGAGGCTGGATCTTCACAGGGACGTATTACAATGAGCAGTTCTTC
>TRBV7-9|TRBJ1-1|TRBD1|many|15
CASSPGTGKVPEAFF
TGTGCCAGCAGCCCCGGGACAGGGAAAGTCCCTGAAGCTTTCTTT
>TRBV5-1|TRBJ1-1|-|-|15
CASSFVGELNTEAFF
TGCGCCAGCAGCTTTGTGGGGGAGTTGAACACTGAAGCTTTCTTT
>TRBV18|TRBJ2-7|-|-|14
CASSPRSHSYEQYF
TGTGCCAGCTCACCACGAAGCCACTCCTACGAGCAGTACTTC
>TRBV20-1|TRBJ2-1|TRBD2|few|17
CSARVLAGQSSYNEQFF
TGCAGTGCTAGGGTTCTAGCGGGCCAGAGCTCCTACAATGAGCAGTTCTTC
>TRBV5-1|TRBJ2-4|-|-|14
CASSLGPWQNIQYF
TGCGCCAGCAGCTTGGGCCCCTGGCAAAACATTCAGTACTTC
>TRBV29-1|TRBJ2-4|-|few|15
CSVEERNNPKNIQYF
TGCAGCGTTGAAGAACGAAACAATCCCAAAAACATTCAGTACTTC
>TRBV20-1|TRBJ2-4|-|many|15
CSASEGLLAKNIQYF
TGCAGTGCCTCAGAGGGCCTCCTAGCCAAAAACATTCAGTACTTC
>TRBV3-1|TRBJ2-1|-|few|14
CASSQDVKYNEQFF
TGTGCCAGCAGCCAAGATGTGAAGTACAATGAGCAGTTCTTC
>TRBV19|TRBJ2-3|TRBD2|-|15
CASSHGLASTDTQYF
TGTGCCAGTAGTCATGGACTAGCTAGCACAGATACGCAGTATTTT
>TRBV7-8|TRBJ2-2|TRBD1|-|16
CASSFRDSNYTGELFF
TGTGCCAGCAGCTTCCGGGACAGCAATTACACCGGGGAGCTGTTTTTT
>TRBV28|TRBJ2-2|TRBD1|few|14
CAIQGTANTGELFF
TGTGCCATCCAAGGGACAGCGAACACCGGGGAGCTGTTTTTT
>TRBV5-1|TRBJ2-7|-|few|15
CASSLDGGAPYEQYF
TGCGCCAGCAGCTTGGATGGCGGGGCCCCCTACGAGCAGTACTTC
>TRBV5-1|TRBJ2-5|TRBD1|few|14
CASSQGQGVETQYF
TGCGCCAGCAGCCAGGGACAGGGTGTGGAGACCCAGTACTTC
>TRBV28|TRBJ2-3|-|-|14
CASSRLTRTDTQYF
TGTGCCAGCAGTCGCCTCACTCGCACAGATACGCAGTATTTT
>TRBV5-1|TRBJ2-2|-|-|14
CASSAKGPTGELFF
TGCGCCAGCAGTGCCAAGGGACCCACCGGGGAGCTGTTTTTT
>TRBV2|TRBJ1-5|-|-|13
CASSRQNNQPQHF
TGTGCCAGCAGCCGACAGAACAATCAGCCCCAGCATTTT
>TRBV7-9|TRBJ2-7|-|-|14
CASSQTDSAYEQYF
TGTGCCAGCAGCCAAACGGACAGCGCCTACGAGCAGTACTTC
>TRBV7-9|TRBJ1-1|TRBD1|-|15
CASSSGTGSYTEAFF
TGTGCCAGCAGCTCCGGGACAGGGTCATACACTGAAGCTTTCTTT
>TRBV20-1|TRBJ2-1|-|-|15
CSAREIGAIYNEQFF
TGCAGTGCTAGAGAAATAGGAGCGATCTACAATGAGCAGTTCTTC